This T cell receptor (beta chain) was identified in a study of shared clonotypes between healthy human individuals. Study background: Every donor yielded three CD4 naive, three CD4 memory, two CD8 naive and one CD8 memory plate. Study results and limitations: Relative to clonotypes present in all four donors, those not shared had lower generation probabilities.

Comment on this clone: The antigen is not known. The same CDR3 is also encoded by other DNA sequences in this sample.

CD8 cells classed as naive were CD45RO-negative and positively selected for CCR7, excluding terminally differentiated effector memory CD45RA+ cells. This CDR3 contains 13 residues. Trimming stripped 5 bases from V and 2 bases from J, with 10 bases between. Germline assignment: CDR1 LNHDA and CDR2 SQIVND (reference sequence). The sorted-subset replicate PCRs were given 150 to 250 ng DNA, which is 30,000 or so T cell genomes. Here immunoSEQ multiplex PCR was the method, and the copy in TCRdb shows in-frame clones only, minus some. Seen here are 1.5 million to 2.5 million clones, 85% to 95% observed once, and the top ten hold 1.2%.

V gene TRBV19 combines with J gene TRBJ2-7, with D tentatively TRBD1 (6 bases). The sequence was collected from a young man in good health. The sequenced sample was naive CD8+ T cells sorted from blood. CDR3 sequence reads: CASSSGQTYEQYF. The CDR3 DNA sequence: TGTGCCAGTAGTTCCGGACAGACCTACGAGCAGTACTTC.